This record covers a single T cell receptor (beta chain). One end of the junction varies from germline; a read error may be responsible. The CDR3 is made up of 12 amino acids. Germline V lookup: CDR1 ENHRY, CDR2 SYGVKD. This entry comes from a study of blood T cell repertoires in COVID-19. Study at large: Samples of COVID-19 (acute and convalescent) were obtained from the United States, Italy and Spain. T cells, B-cell-depleted T cells, or PBMCs provided the cDNA or gDNA that served as material.

In the original workflow: Researchers report that nucleated cell counts were estimated from reference gene primer amplification. Here immunoSEQ multiplex PCR was the method, and the copy in TCRdb shows in-frame clones only, minus some. The V and J calls and clone size were taken over from that table, and D and trimming were inferred from the DNA. Among about 200,000 clones listed, around 85% were seen once. The TCR was taken from a human donor with active or convalescent COVID-19. The donor label of this sample is uncertain. The rearrangement uses TRBV10-3 and TRBJ1-1, with D possibly matching TRBD1 (5 bases). The sample comprised peripheral blood. The CDR3 DNA reads TGTGCCATCACTGAGTCTGGGGCGCGGGCTTTCTTT. Translation: CAITESGARAFF.